Reported below is one TCR beta chain. Its antigen is not identified. This specimen belongs to a study of T cell repertoires in cytomegalovirus infection. Per the germline V gene, CDR1 is ENHRY and CDR2 is SYGVKD. This CDR3 has 17 amino acids. Trimming took 4 bases from V and 1 from J; bases not matched to a gene: 7. TCRdb re-derived calls from the reads in MiXCR, one entry per CDR3 protein. This sample yields fewer than 650,000 distinct CDR3 sequences, of which roughly 42% are seen a single time; 40% to 60% belongs to the top ten. The sequence was collected from a human donor in good health (CMV status not recorded). Some clones in this sample may be carry-over from other donors' samples. Sequencing was performed on cultured PBMCs, taken from culture after CMV antigen stimulation. J is TRBJ2-3 and V is TRBV10-3, with 11 bases matching TRBD2. CDR3 in DNA: TGTGCCATCAGTGCCCCCGGGACTAGCGGCCGCACAGATACGCAGTATTTT. The encoded protein is CAISAPGTSGRTDTQYF.